The T cell receptor (beta chain) under discussion was sequenced for a study of blood T cell repertoires in COVID-19. Study as a whole: Collection of acute and convalescent COVID-19 samples took place in the United States, Italy and Spain. PBMCs, B-cell-depleted T cells, or T cells were the source of the cDNA or gDNA that made up the material.

Study processing details: Amplification with reference gene primers provided the estimates of nucleated cell counts. Only in-frame clones appear in the TCRdb table, and some are missing; sequencing was by immunoSEQ multiplex PCR. D and trimming were read from the DNA, whereas the V and J calls and clone size are those reported in that table. This sample has under 95,000 clones, with about 88% found just once. The CDR3 is made up of 15 amino acids. The germline CDR1 and CDR2 sequences are MNHNS and SASEGT. The V and J ends lost 2 bases and 2 bases respectively, with 11 bases between them. The sample was peripheral blood. This sequence was found in a human donor in a cohort sampled during active COVID-19. The chain combines TRBV6-1 with TRBJ2-3, with TRBD1 as a possible D gene (5 bases). The CDR3 region is CASSELQGNTDTQYF. The CDR3 bases are TGTGCCAGCAGTGAATTGCAGGGAAACACAGATACGCAGTATTTT.